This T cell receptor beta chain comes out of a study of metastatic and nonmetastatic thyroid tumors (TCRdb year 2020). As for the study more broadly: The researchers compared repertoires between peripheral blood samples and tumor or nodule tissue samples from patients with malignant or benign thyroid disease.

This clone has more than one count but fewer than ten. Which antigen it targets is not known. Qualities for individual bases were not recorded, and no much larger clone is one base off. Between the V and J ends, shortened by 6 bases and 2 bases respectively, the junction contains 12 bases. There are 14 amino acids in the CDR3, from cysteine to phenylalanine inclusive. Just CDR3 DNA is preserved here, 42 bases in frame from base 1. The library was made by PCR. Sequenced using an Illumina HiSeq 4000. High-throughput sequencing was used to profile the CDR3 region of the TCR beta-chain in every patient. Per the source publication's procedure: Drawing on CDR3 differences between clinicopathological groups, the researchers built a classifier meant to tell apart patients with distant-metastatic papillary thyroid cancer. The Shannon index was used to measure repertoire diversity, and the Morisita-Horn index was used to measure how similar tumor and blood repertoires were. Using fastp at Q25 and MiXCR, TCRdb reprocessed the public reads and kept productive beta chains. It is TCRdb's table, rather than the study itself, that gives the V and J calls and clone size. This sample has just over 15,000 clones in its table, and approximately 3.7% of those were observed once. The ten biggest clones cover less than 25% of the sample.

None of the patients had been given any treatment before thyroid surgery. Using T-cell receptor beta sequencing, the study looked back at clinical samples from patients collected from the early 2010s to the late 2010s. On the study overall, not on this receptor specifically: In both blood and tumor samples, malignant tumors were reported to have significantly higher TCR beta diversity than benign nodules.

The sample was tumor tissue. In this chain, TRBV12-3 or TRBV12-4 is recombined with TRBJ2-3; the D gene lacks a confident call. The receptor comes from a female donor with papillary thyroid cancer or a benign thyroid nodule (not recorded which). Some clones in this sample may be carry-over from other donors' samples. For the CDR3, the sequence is CASSPLTYTDTQYF. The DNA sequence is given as TGTGCCAGCAGCCCCCTTACCTACACAGATACGCAGTATTTT.